Listed below are T cell receptor beta chains from one sample, sequenced in a study of identical twins. TCRdb reprocessed the 5' RACE reads via MiXCR and lists one record per CDR3 protein. This table has 140,000 to 150,000 distinct CDR3 sequences, 3% to 4.5% appearing once. The material sequenced was memory T cells sorted from blood. Source of these receptors: a man between 18 and 35 years old in good health. CDR3s include the opening cysteine and the closing phenylalanine or tryptophan. Fields, in order: J gene, CDR3 length, V gene, clone size, D gene, CDR3 protein, CDR3 DNA. A D gene is named only where the DNA matches it firmly. Expanded clones get a size class; other rows say once, few or many, or leave the size out.

J gene: TRBJ2-3; CDR3 length: 15; V gene: TRBV7-8; clone size: many; D gene: -; CDR3 protein: CASSPPRGSPDTQYF; CDR3 DNA: TGTGCCAGCAGCCCCCCACGGGGGAGCCCCGATACGCAGTATTTT
J gene: TRBJ1-6; CDR3 length: 15; V gene: TRBV27; clone size: many; D gene: -; CDR3 protein: CASGRGRGEYSPLHF; CDR3 DNA: TGTGCCAGCGGACGTGGTAGGGGGGAATATTCACCCCTCCACTTT
J gene: TRBJ1-1; CDR3 length: 12; V gene: TRBV5-1; clone size: many; D gene: -; CDR3 protein: CASSAQGPEAFF; CDR3 DNA: TGCGCCAGCAGCGCTCAGGGGCCTGAAGCTTTCTTT
J gene: TRBJ2-1; CDR3 length: 13; V gene: TRBV20-1; clone size: many; D gene: -; CDR3 protein: CSARVGARGEQFF; CDR3 DNA: TGCAGTGCTAGAGTAGGGGCTAGGGGTGAGCAGTTCTTC
J gene: TRBJ1-4; CDR3 length: 15; V gene: TRBV2; clone size: many; D gene: TRBD1; CDR3 protein: CASRGEQGYNEKLFF; CDR3 DNA: TGTGCCAGCAGGGGTGAACAGGGGTATAATGAAAAACTGTTTTTT
J gene: TRBJ2-5; CDR3 length: 15; V gene: TRBV24-1; clone size: many; D gene: -; CDR3 protein: CATSDPRGEKETQYF; CDR3 DNA: TGTGCCACCAGTGATCCCAGAGGGGAGAAGGAGACCCAGTACTTC
J gene: TRBJ1-4; CDR3 length: 12; V gene: TRBV6-1; clone size: many; D gene: TRBD1; CDR3 protein: CALQGFNEKLFF; CDR3 DNA: TGTGCCCTACAGGGGTTTAATGAAAAACTGTTTTTT
J gene: TRBJ2-7; CDR3 length: 16; V gene: TRBV4-1; clone size: many; D gene: -; CDR3 protein: CASSQGFGPTTYEQYF; CDR3 DNA: TGCGCCAGCAGCCAAGGTTTCGGACCGACTACATACGAGCAGTACTTC
J gene: TRBJ2-7; CDR3 length: 11; V gene: TRBV7-9; clone size: many; D gene: -; CDR3 protein: CASSRGYEQYF; CDR3 DNA: TGTGCCAGCAGCCGAGGATACGAGCAGTACTTC
J gene: TRBJ2-1; CDR3 length: 16; V gene: TRBV4-3; clone size: many; D gene: -; CDR3 protein: CASSQVPGSPYNEQFF; CDR3 DNA: TGCGCCAGCAGCCAAGTCCCCGGGAGCCCCTACAATGAGCAGTTCTTC
J gene: TRBJ2-5; CDR3 length: 12; V gene: TRBV30; clone size: few; D gene: -; CDR3 protein: CAWRARTETQYF; CDR3 DNA: TGTGCCTGGAGGGCTCGGACGGAGACCCAGTACTTC
J gene: TRBJ2-1; CDR3 length: 13; V gene: TRBV20-1; clone size: many; D gene: TRBD2; CDR3 protein: CSAAVPGRDEQFF; CDR3 DNA: TGCAGTGCCGCCGTTCCGGGGAGGGATGAGCAGTTCTTC
J gene: TRBJ1-1; CDR3 length: 13; V gene: TRBV12-3/TRBV12-4; clone size: many; D gene: -; CDR3 protein: CASSFGRNTEAFF; CDR3 DNA: TGTGCCAGCAGTTTCGGCAGGAACACTGAAGCTTTCTTT
J gene: TRBJ2-2; CDR3 length: 13; V gene: TRBV5-1; clone size: many; D gene: -; CDR3 protein: CASSLDSAGELFF; CDR3 DNA: TGCGCCAGCAGCCTGGACTCGGCCGGGGAGCTGTTTTTT
J gene: TRBJ1-1; CDR3 length: 13; V gene: TRBV5-5; clone size: many; D gene: -; CDR3 protein: CASSFDRKLEAFF; CDR3 DNA: TGTGCCAGCAGCTTTGACAGGAAGCTTGAAGCTTTCTTT
J gene: TRBJ1-6; CDR3 length: 15; V gene: TRBV14; clone size: many; D gene: -; CDR3 protein: CASSQEAPGLGPLHF; CDR3 DNA: TGTGCCAGCAGCCAAGAAGCCCCGGGTCTGGGGCCCCTCCACTTT
J gene: TRBJ2-1; CDR3 length: 14; V gene: TRBV3-1; clone size: many; D gene: TRBD2; CDR3 protein: CASSQVAGGNEQFF; CDR3 DNA: TGTGCCAGCAGCCAAGTAGCGGGAGGCAATGAGCAGTTCTTC
J gene: TRBJ2-3; CDR3 length: 12; V gene: TRBV5-1; clone size: many; D gene: -; CDR3 protein: CASSSDRNTQYF; CDR3 DNA: TGCGCCAGCAGCAGCGACAGGAATACGCAGTATTTT
J gene: TRBJ2-1; CDR3 length: 15; V gene: TRBV28; clone size: many; D gene: TRBD2; CDR3 protein: CASSLFTSGNNEQFF; CDR3 DNA: TGTGCCAGCAGTCTGTTTACTAGCGGGAACAATGAGCAGTTCTTC
J gene: TRBJ1-1; CDR3 length: 14; V gene: TRBV5-1; clone size: many; D gene: -; CDR3 protein: CASSLRGTNTEAFF; CDR3 DNA: TGCGCCAGCAGCCTTAGGGGAACGAACACTGAAGCTTTCTTT
J gene: TRBJ2-2; CDR3 length: 15; V gene: TRBV20-1; clone size: many; D gene: -; CDR3 protein: CSAINRRGYTGELFF; CDR3 DNA: TGCAGTGCCATTAACCGGAGGGGTTACACCGGGGAGCTGTTTTTT
J gene: TRBJ2-2; CDR3 length: 14; V gene: TRBV12-5; clone size: few; D gene: TRBD1; CDR3 protein: CASARDRGLGELFF; CDR3 DNA: TGTGCTAGTGCCAGAGACAGGGGGCTCGGGGAGCTGTTTTTT
J gene: TRBJ1-1; CDR3 length: 15; V gene: TRBV6-5; clone size: many; D gene: TRBD1; CDR3 protein: CASSTRQGAPSGAFF; CDR3 DNA: TGTGCCAGCAGTACACGACAGGGGGCGCCTTCTGGAGCTTTCTTT
J gene: TRBJ2-7; CDR3 length: 15; V gene: TRBV5-1; clone size: many; D gene: -; CDR3 protein: CASSWGRGSSYEQYF; CDR3 DNA: TGCGCCAGCAGCTGGGGCCGTGGGAGCTCCTACGAGCAGTACTTC
J gene: TRBJ2-5; CDR3 length: 16; V gene: TRBV12-3/TRBV12-4; clone size: many; D gene: TRBD1; CDR3 protein: CASSPTVRDREETQYF; CDR3 DNA: TGTGCCAGCAGCCCAACGGTCCGGGACAGAGAAGAGACCCAGTACTTC
J gene: TRBJ2-7; CDR3 length: 15; V gene: TRBV20-1; clone size: many; D gene: TRBD2; CDR3 protein: CSARDPLAGGSEQYF; CDR3 DNA: TGCAGTGCTAGAGATCCCCTAGCGGGAGGTTCCGAGCAGTACTTC
J gene: TRBJ1-1; CDR3 length: 13; V gene: TRBV27; clone size: many; D gene: -; CDR3 protein: CASSLLENTEAFF; CDR3 DNA: TGTGCCAGCAGTTTATTGGAGAACACTGAAGCTTTCTTT
J gene: TRBJ1-2; CDR3 length: 14; V gene: TRBV5-1; clone size: many; D gene: -; CDR3 protein: CASSLGQLPYGYTF; CDR3 DNA: TGCGCCAGCAGCTTGGGACAGCTCCCCTATGGCTACACCTTC
J gene: TRBJ2-1; CDR3 length: 16; V gene: TRBV20-1; clone size: many; D gene: -; CDR3 protein: CSARDPREPNRNEQFF; CDR3 DNA: TGCAGTGCTAGAGATCCGCGGGAACCGAACCGGAATGAGCAGTTCTTC
J gene: TRBJ1-2; CDR3 length: 13; V gene: TRBV20-1; clone size: many; D gene: -; CDR3 protein: CSARDPGDGGYTF; CDR3 DNA: TGCAGTGCTAGAGATCCTGGAGATGGGGGCTACACCTTC
J gene: TRBJ2-1; CDR3 length: 12; V gene: TRBV5-1; clone size: many; D gene: -; CDR3 protein: CASSRDRSEQFF; CDR3 DNA: TGCGCCAGCAGCAGGGATAGGAGCGAGCAGTTCTTC
J gene: TRBJ2-7; CDR3 length: 13; V gene: TRBV28; clone size: many; D gene: -; CDR3 protein: CATKMGATGEQYF; CDR3 DNA: TGTGCCACTAAGATGGGGGCTACGGGCGAGCAGTACTTC
J gene: TRBJ2-1; CDR3 length: 13; V gene: TRBV20-1; clone size: medium-sized; D gene: TRBD1; CDR3 protein: CSAKGTGYNEQFF; CDR3 DNA: TGCAGTGCTAAGGGGACAGGGTACAATGAGCAGTTCTTC
J gene: TRBJ1-2; CDR3 length: 11; V gene: TRBV5-5; clone size: many; D gene: TRBD1; CDR3 protein: CASGQVYGYTF; CDR3 DNA: TGTGCCAGCGGACAGGTCTATGGCTACACCTTC
J gene: TRBJ2-1; CDR3 length: 13; V gene: TRBV7-9; clone size: many; D gene: TRBD1; CDR3 protein: CASSLRGQVEQFF; CDR3 DNA: TGTGCCAGCAGCTTACGGGGACAGGTCGAGCAGTTCTTC
J gene: TRBJ2-1; CDR3 length: 12; V gene: TRBV4-1; clone size: many; D gene: -; CDR3 protein: CASSRPGLQQFF; CDR3 DNA: TGCGCCAGCAGCCGGCCGGGACTCCAACAGTTCTTC
J gene: TRBJ1-1; CDR3 length: 13; V gene: TRBV20-1; clone size: many; D gene: -; CDR3 protein: CSARGLGRTEAFF; CDR3 DNA: TGCAGTGCTAGGGGCTTGGGGCGCACTGAAGCTTTCTTT
J gene: TRBJ1-3; CDR3 length: 14; V gene: TRBV12-3/TRBV12-4; clone size: -; D gene: -; CDR3 protein: CASSSTGGGNTTYF; CDR3 DNA: TGTGCCAGCAGTTCGACAGGAGGTGGAAACACCACATATTTT
J gene: TRBJ1-4; CDR3 length: 15; V gene: TRBV14; clone size: -; D gene: -; CDR3 protein: CASSQRRSWGGELFF; CDR3 DNA: TGTGCCAGCAGCCAAAGGAGGTCCTGGGGAGGGGAACTGTTTTTT
J gene: TRBJ1-1; CDR3 length: 14; V gene: TRBV5-1; clone size: many; D gene: TRBD1; CDR3 protein: CASSTDRAPTEAFF; CDR3 DNA: TGCGCCAGCAGCACGGACAGGGCGCCCACTGAAGCTTTCTTT
J gene: TRBJ2-2; CDR3 length: 17; V gene: TRBV20-1; clone size: many; D gene: -; CDR3 protein: CSARDSRAYANTGELFF; CDR3 DNA: TGCAGTGCTAGAGATAGTAGGGCCTACGCGAACACCGGGGAGCTGTTTTTT
J gene: TRBJ2-1; CDR3 length: 15; V gene: TRBV28; clone size: many; D gene: TRBD1; CDR3 protein: CASTLQGPPYNEQFF; CDR3 DNA: TGTGCCAGCACCCTACAGGGGCCCCCCTACAATGAGCAGTTCTTC
J gene: TRBJ2-4; CDR3 length: 15; V gene: TRBV7-2; clone size: -; D gene: TRBD1; CDR3 protein: CASSLDPTGIDIQYF; CDR3 DNA: TGTGCCAGCAGCTTAGACCCGACAGGGATCGACATTCAGTACTTC
J gene: TRBJ1-3; CDR3 length: 15; V gene: TRBV12-3/TRBV12-4; clone size: many; D gene: -; CDR3 protein: CASSSNPGFGNTIYF; CDR3 DNA: TGTGCCAGCAGTTCTAATCCTGGTTTTGGAAACACCATATATTTT